The T cell receptor (beta chain) described here comes from a study of T cells after posttransplantation cyclophosphamide. Germline V lookup: CDR1 SGHRS, CDR2 YFSETQ. Trimming took off 4 bases at V and 4 bases at J, with 18 bases between the two ends. CDR3 length equals 15 residues. Clones were read by immunoSEQ multiplex PCR, and TCRdb kept only the in-frame ones, dropping some. The sample lists more than 8,500 clones; about 83% were seen once. A marrow graft followed busulfan-fludarabine conditioning, with cyclophosphamide on days +3 and +4. The V gene is TRBV5-1, the J gene TRBJ2-7, with TRBD2 as a possible D gene (5 bases). The sequences come from PBMCs, collected after allogeneic stem cell transplant with posttransplant cyclophosphamide. The TCR sequence derives from a female patient in her thirties or forties who received an allogeneic stem cell transplant from an unrelated donor, was CMV-positive, and had no GVHD. Part of the T cell pool may stem from the graft donor. CDR3 sequence (DNA): TGCGCCAGCAGCGCCCGGGGTCCCGACTCGTACGAGCAGTACTTC. This translates into CASSARGPDSYEQYF.